Listed here are 26 T cell receptor beta chains from one sample, sequenced in a study of blood T cells in healthy people across ages. Primers used in a second PCR of about 7 to 12 cycles were a sample-barcoded 5' primer and a J-beta primer mix. One entry per CDR3 protein, called by TCRdb with MiXCR from the 5' RACE reads. The sample has approximately 760,000 distinct CDR3 sequences, approximately 25% seen once; the top ten hold roughly 9%. These records were also assigned to another study, of T cells of mothers and their children.

The sample comprised blood. The receptors derive from a boy younger than 18 in good health.

This clonotype was observed a few times. The chain combines TRBV3-1 with TRBJ2-7; D gene ambiguous. The CDR3 is 16 residues long. V was shortened by 4 bases and J by 3 bases, with 19 bases between the two germline ends. Germline V gene data show CDR1 as LGHDT and CDR2 as YNNKEL (reference sequence). CDR3 sequence: CASSRRGDTVVYEQYF. The CDR3 nucleotides read TGTGCCAGCAGCCGACGCGGCGATACGGTGGTCTACGAGCAGTACTTC.

The chain links TRBV7-2 to TRBJ2-5; D call uncertain. TRBJ2-7 matches the DNA end more closely, so the J call is doubtful. Germline assignment: CDR1 SGHTA and CDR2 FQGNSA. This CDR3 has 15 residues. In DNA, the CDR3 is TGTGCCAGCAGCACCCGTTCCTTGAGCTTCTACGAGCAGTACTTC. Its translation: CASSTRSLSFYEQYF.

As regards this clonotype: Mismatch with germline at one junction end may stem from a read error. The chain is built from TRBV24-1 and TRBJ2-3; a possible D gene is TRBD1 (6 bases). The CDR3 has 15 amino acids. From germline, CDR1 is KGHDR and CDR2 SFDVKD. CDR3 coding DNA: TGTGCCGCCAGTGATTTGTACAGGGAGACAGATACGCAGTATTTT. Protein product: CAASDLYRETDTQYF.

The rearrangement joins TRBV7-2 to TRBJ1-2; D might be TRBD1 (5 bases). The V end lost 5 bases, the J end lost 5 bases, and 15 bases lay between the germline ends. Germline CDR1 is SGHTA and CDR2 is FQGNSA. CDR3 length: 14 amino acids. CDR3 coding DNA: TGTGCCAGCAGCCCGGGGGGGGAGGCTTATGGCTACACCTTC. This codes for CASSPGGEAYGYTF. The whole variable domain, filled in from reference TRBV7-2 and TRBJ1-2, reads GAGVSQSPSNKVTEKGKDVELRCDPISGHTALYWYRQSLGQGLEFLIYFQGNSAPDKSGLPSDRFSAERTGGSVSTLTIQRTQQEDSAVYLCASSPGGEAYGYTFGSGTRLTVV.

This clonotype was picked up one time. The chain recombines TRBV5-1 with TRBJ2-1; D could derive from TRBD1 or TRBD2 (5 bases each). CDR3 size: 13 residues. The germline V gene encodes CDR1 SGHRS and CDR2 YFSETQ. Between the trimmed V and J ends, which lost 4 bases and 9 bases, there was a span of 14 bases. CDR3 DNA: TGCGCCAGCAGCACCGGGACCCCGCTTGAGCAGTTCTTC. This encodes CASSTGTPLEQFF.

This chain links TRBV7-6 with TRBJ2-1; D gene uncertain. V lost 4 bases and J lost 2, with 9 bases in between. The CDR3 contains 14 residues. Germline CDR1 reads SGHVS; CDR2 reads FNYEAQ. The CDR3 nucleotides are TGTGCCAGCAGCTCAAGACCGACCTACAATGAGCAGTTCTTC. Protein sequence: CASSSRPTYNEQFF.

This clonotype has more than one count but fewer than ten. This chain uses TRBV6-5 with TRBJ1-2; weak D call: TRBD1 (5 bases). The CDR3 has 15 residues. Germline values: CDR1 MNHEY, CDR2 SVGAGI. Deletions cut 8 bases from V and 7 bases from J, with 23 bases between. The CDR3 nucleotides are TGTGCCAGCGGACCTTATAGCGCGGGACTCGCTGGCTACACCTTC. Residues: CASGPYSAGLAGYTF.

The rearrangement uses TRBV5-1 and TRBJ2-2, with D perhaps matching TRBD1 or TRBD2 (5 bases each). This CDR3 is 14 amino acids long. The V end was cut by 0 bases, the J end by 4 bases, with 7 bases between. CDR1 is SGHRS, CDR2 YFSETQ, per germline. The CDR3 DNA sequence: TGCGCCAGCAGCTTGGAGGGACCCACCGGGGAGCTGTTTTTT. Amino acids: CASSLEGPTGELFF.

Regarding this clonotype: An end of the junction differs from the germline gene, which may be a read error. This sequence joins TRBV2 and TRBJ1-1; D uncertain. CDR3 length equals 12 residues. Germline V gene sequence: CDR1 SNHLY, CDR2 FYNNEI. DNA for the CDR3: TGTGCCAGCGACGGGCGGAACACTGTAGCTTTCTTT. It translates to CASDGRNTVAFF.

This clonotype was observed a handful of times. The chain couples TRBV6-6 to TRBJ2-2; the D gene is possibly TRBD1 (5 bases). The germline V gene has CDR1 MNHNY and CDR2 SVGAGI (reference sequence). Trimming removed 0 bases from V and 2 bases from J, with 7 bases in between. The CDR3 is made up of 15 amino acids. CDR3 sequence reads: CASSYSQGNTGELFF. Written as DNA, the CDR3 is TGTGCCAGCAGTTACTCGCAGGGCAACACCGGGGAGCTGTTTTTT.

The genes are TRBV29-1 and TRBJ2-1; 14 positions match TRBD2. Germline CDR1 reads SQVTM; CDR2 reads ANQGSEA. Losses at the gene ends were 4 bases for V and 5 bases for J; bases not matched to a gene: 10. This CDR3 has 17 amino acids. CDR3 in amino acids: CSVGGGGLAGGDNEQFF. CDR3 sequence (DNA): TGCAGCGTTGGGGGGGGAGGACTAGCGGGAGGCGACAATGAGCAGTTCTTC.

Many counts were recorded for this clonotype. This chain uses TRBV7-2 with TRBJ2-7; D tentatively reads TRBD1 or TRBD2 (5 bases each). Trimming stripped 0 bases from V and 3 bases from J, with 6 bases between. This CDR3 contains 13 residues. Germline V gene lookup returns CDR1 SGHTA and CDR2 FQGNSA. CDR3 sequence reads: CASSLAGDYEQYF. The CDR3 bases are TGTGCCAGCAGCTTAGCGGGGGACTACGAGCAGTACTTC.

The CDR3 DNA sequence: TGTGCCAGCAGTTTAGGGACAGGGAGGAATCAGCCCCAGCATTTT. Protein: CASSLGTGRNQPQHF. This chain connects TRBV12-3 or TRBV12-4 to TRBJ1-5; 8 bases fit TRBD1. The CDR3 runs to 15 residues. Trimming removed 1 base from V and 4 bases from J; junction bases left unmatched: 3.

This chain uses TRBV4-3 with TRBJ2-7; D unresolved. This CDR3 comprises 15 residues. Germline loops: CDR1 LGHNA, CDR2 YSLEER. V was cut by 1 base and J by 0 bases, with 10 bases left in between. CDR3 sequence reads: CASSQVYGDSYEQYF. CDR3 bases: TGCGCCAGCAGCCAAGTCTACGGTGACTCCTACGAGCAGTACTTC.

The CDR3 nucleotides read TGCAGTGCTTACACTAGCGGGAGGAGTCAGGAGACCCAGTACTTC. This codes for CSAYTSGRSQETQYF. The V gene is TRBV20-1, the J gene TRBJ2-5; 12 nucleotides match TRBD2. The length of the CDR3 is 15 residues. V was clipped by 5 bases and J by 5 bases; unmatched bases: 9. In germline, CDR1 is DFQATT, CDR2 SNEGSKA (reference sequence).

V gene TRBV5-1 combines with J gene TRBJ1-3, with D maybe TRBD1 (6 bases). This CDR3 contains 15 residues. Looked up from germline, CDR1 is SGHRS and CDR2 is YFSETQ. The V end was cut by 3 bases, the J end by 0 bases, with 10 bases between. The CDR3 nucleotides are TGCGCCAGCAGCTACGGACAGAACTCTGGAAACACCATATATTTT. Protein product: CASSYGQNSGNTIYF.

V gene TRBV20-1 combines with J gene TRBJ2-5, with no clear D. The DNA end is a closer match to TRBJ2-1, so the J assignment may be wrong. The CDR3 is 12 amino acids. Germline loops: CDR1 DFQATT, CDR2 SNEGSKA (reference sequence). The CDR3 region has the DNA TGCAGTGCTAGCTTTCCCAGACCTGAGCAGTTCTTC. Protein product: CSASFPRPEQFF.

A few counts support this clonotype. The V gene is TRBV3-1, the J gene TRBJ2-5; 7 bases align to TRBD1. Germline V lookup: CDR1 LGHDT, CDR2 YNNKEL (reference sequence). This CDR3 is 14 amino acids long. After removal of 4 bases from V and 5 bases from J, the junction contained 7 bases not matched to a gene. As DNA, the CDR3 is TGTGCCAGCAGCCCCTTGACAGGGTTGGAGACCCAGTACTTC. Its translation: CASSPLTGLETQYF.

The chain is built from TRBV15 and TRBJ2-4; D uncertain. V lost 5 bases to trimming and J lost 10 bases, with 15 bases between them. The CDR3 runs to 13 residues. Germline values: CDR1 LNHNV, CDR2 YYDKDF (reference sequence). CDR3 nucleotide sequence: TGTGCCACCAGCGGGAACCAGGCGGCTATTCAGTACTTC. Protein product: CATSGNQAAIQYF.

The chain couples TRBV4-2 to TRBJ2-7; D call uncertain. The assigned J gene may be wrong: the sequence end matches TRBJ2-5 better. The CDR3 spans 13 residues. Germline V lookup: CDR1 LGHNA, CDR2 YNFKEQ. The CDR3 region has the DNA TGTGCCAGCAGGCCCGACAACCAAGAGACCCAGTACTTC. Its translation: CASRPDNQETQYF.

This chain connects TRBV12-3 or TRBV12-4 to TRBJ2-1, with 8 nucleotides matching TRBD2. The CDR3 consists of 15 residues. Germline trimming cut 2 bases from V and 10 bases from J; bases unmatched to any gene: 10. CDR3 in amino acids: CASSLLLAGGPEQFF. As DNA, the CDR3 is TGTGCCAGCAGTTTATTACTCGCGGGAGGCCCGGAGCAGTTCTTC.

This clonotype was found many times. The genes are TRBV6-5 and TRBJ2-2, with unresolved D. The CDR3 runs 15 residues. V lost 0 bases and J 7 bases, leaving 12 bases between the germline ends. Germline V CDR1 and CDR2: MNHEY, SVGAGI. In DNA form, the CDR3 reads TGTGCCAGCAGTTACTCGATGTCCGGGCTCGGGGAGCTGTTTTTT. Translation: CASSYSMSGLGELFF.

V and J are TRBV28 and TRBJ2-4, with TRBD1 as a possible D gene (7 bases). The length of the CDR3 is 15 residues. V lost 5 bases, J lost 2 bases, and 13 bases lay in between. Looked up from germline, CDR1 is MDHEN and CDR2 is SYDVKM. CDR3: CASSPRGETKNIQYF. For the CDR3, the DNA is TGTGCCAGCAGTCCCAGGGGGGAGACCAAAAACATTCAGTACTTC.

This chain joins TRBV28 and TRBJ2-1, with a tentative D call TRBD2 (5 bases). The CDR3 sequence is 14 residues long. The V end lost 5 bases, the J end lost 4 bases, and 12 bases lay between the germline ends. From germline, CDR1 is MDHEN and CDR2 SYDVKM. The CDR3 loop reads CASSDLALYNEQFF. As DNA, the CDR3 is TGTGCCAGCAGTGATTTAGCGCTTTACAATGAGCAGTTCTTC.

V gene TRBV14 combines with J gene TRBJ2-1; 7 nucleotides match TRBD2. The assigned J gene may be wrong: the sequence end matches TRBJ2-7 better. The CDR3 is 15 amino acids. Germline V gene data show CDR1 as SGHDN and CDR2 as FVKESK. CDR3 in amino acids: CASSQELAVNYEQYF. The CDR3 DNA is TGTGCCAGCAGCCAAGAGCTAGCGGTAAACTACGAGCAGTACTTC.

This clonotype came up a few times. The V gene is TRBV7-2, the J gene TRBJ2-1, with 7 bases identical to TRBD2. The CDR3 sequence is 15 residues long. CDR1 SGHTA and CDR2 FQGNSA come from the germline V gene. The ends lost 1 base at V and 3 bases at J; junction bases unmatched: 3. Here the CDR3 reads CASSLGGTIYNEQFF. The CDR3, as DNA: TGTGCCAGCAGCTTAGGGGGGACTATCTACAATGAGCAGTTCTTC. The full variable domain, completed using reference TRBV7-2 and TRBJ2-1, is GAGVSQSPSNKVTEKGKDVELRCDPISGHTALYWYRQSLGQGLEFLIYFQGNSAPDKSGLPSDRFSAERTGGSVSTLTIQRTQQEDSAVYLCASSLGGTIYNEQFFGPGTRLTVL.